The clone carrying this T cell receptor (beta chain) was picked up one time. The source of the sample is a study of blood T cell repertoires in COVID-19. Across the whole study: Researchers got acute and convalescent COVID-19 samples from the United States, Italy and Spain. The cDNA or gDNA used as material had been derived from T cells, B-cell-depleted T cells, or PBMCs.

Per the original data handling: Nucleated cell counts were estimated from reference gene primer amplification. Data came from immunoSEQ multiplex PCR; TCRdb stores just in-frame clones and leaves some out. V and J calls plus clone size are reproduced from that table; the DNA served to infer D and trimming. Of about 200,000 clones listed, around 80% were seen once; the top ten hold around 14%. This receptor was obtained from a human donor in a cohort sampled during active COVID-19. Source material: peripheral blood.

Written as DNA, the CDR3 is TGTGCCAGCAGCCAGACATTACCCTACGAGCAGTACTTC. This gives the protein CASSQTLPYEQYF. V and J are TRBV3-1 (or the pseudogene TRBV3-2) and TRBJ2-7; no clear D gene. Germline V gene data show CDR1 as LGHDT and CDR2 as YNNKEL (reference sequence). Trimming left V 3 bases short and J 2 bases short, with 8 bases between. This CDR3 contains 13 residues.